This T cell receptor (beta chain) is from a study of cytomegalovirus exposure and HLA in healthy donors. PCR primers comprised 60 Vbeta and 13 Jbeta primers. The repertoire was sequenced with immunoSEQ multiplex PCR; TCRdb's copy has only in-frame clones and lacks some. Found here are around 100,000 clones, 70% to 75% of them singletons; the top ten hold more than 15%. The CDR3 has 14 residues. Germline V lookup: CDR1 SNHLY, CDR2 FYNNEI. Trimming took 7 bases from V and 1 from J; bases not matched to a gene: 2. V usage is TRBV2 and J usage is TRBJ2-3, with 10 nucleotides matching TRBD1. The sample taken for sequencing was PBMCs. This clonotype was obtained from a woman aged 18 to 35 in good health and CMV-seropositive. The CDR3 loop reads CASTGTGGTDTQYF. CDR3 bases: TGTGCCAGCACGGGGACAGGGGGCACAGATACGCAGTATTTT.